The 5 T cell receptor beta chains below all came from one sample that was sequenced in a study of T cells in Graves' hyperthyroidism and ophthalmopathy. Amplification targeted TCR beta CDR3 regions from RNA transcripts. When the TCR CDR3 underwent first-round RT-PCR, the HTBI primer set was used. TCRdb itself ran the multiplex PCR reads through MiXCR, one entry per CDR3 protein. The data contain hundreds of thousands of distinct CDR3 sequences, around a fifth of them seen just once; the ten biggest clones take up approximately 49%. The specimen was blood. The source is a woman in her seventies with Graves' ophthalmopathy.

CDR3: CASSFDLGTEAFF. CDR3 in DNA: TGTGCCAGCAGCTTTGATCTCGGAACTGAAGCTTTCTTT. The V and J genes are TRBV5-4 and TRBJ1-1; no firm D call. This CDR3 has 13 amino acids. Germline loops: CDR1 SGHNT, CDR2 YYREEE (reference sequence). V gave up 2 bases and J gave up 5 bases, with 10 bases separating them.

With respect to this clonotype: The junction departs from germline at one end; a sequencing error may be responsible. Here the CDR3 DNA reads TGCAGTGCTGGAGACAGGAGCTCGTTCTATGGCTACACCTTC. Translation gives CSAGDRSSFYGYTF. This rearrangement joins TRBV20-1 to TRBJ1-2; D possibly corresponds to TRBD1 (6 bases). Germline values: CDR1 DFQATT, CDR2 SNEGSKA (reference sequence). The CDR3 loop spans 14 amino acids.

The chain carries TRBV25-1 and TRBJ2-3; 13 bases are a match to TRBD2. Germline assignment: CDR1 MGHDK and CDR2 SYGVNS. Trimming at V came to 2 bases and at J to 5 bases, leaving 7 bases not matched to a gene. The CDR3 is made up of 17 amino acids. The CDR3 is CASSEGGGLAGIDTQYF. CDR3 in DNA: TGTGCCAGCAGTGAAGGTGGGGGACTAGCGGGAATAGATACGCAGTATTTT. The variable domain in full, with the rest retrieved from reference TRBV25-1 and TRBJ2-3, is EADIYQTPRYLVIGTGKKITLECSQTMGHDKMYWYQQDPGMELHLIHYSYGVNSTEKGDLSSESTVSRIRTEHFPLTLESARPSHTSQYLCASSEGGGLAGIDTQYFGPGTRLTVL.

The V and J genes are TRBV5-1 and TRBJ2-2; 14 bases match TRBD2. J lost 6 bases, V lost 2 bases, and 6 bases had no gene match. The CDR3 covers 17 residues. CDR1 is SGHRS, CDR2 YFSETQ, per germline. This CDR3 reads CASSFRTSGRMAGELFF. The CDR3 DNA sequence: TGCGCCAGCAGCTTCCGGACTAGCGGGAGGATGGCCGGGGAGCTGTTTTTT.

Only a few counts were recorded for this clonotype. The chain couples TRBV27 to TRBJ2-6, with 8 bases lining up with TRBD2. The junction had 2 bases not matched to a gene; V was cut back by 6 bases and J by 1 base. CDR3 length equals 15 residues. The germline CDR1 and CDR2 sequences are MNHEY and SMNVEV (reference sequence). The CDR3, as DNA: TGTGCCAGCAGGCCTAGCGGGTCTGGGGCCAACGTCCTGACTTTC. This encodes CASRPSGSGANVLTF.